This is a list of T cell receptor beta chains from one sample in a study of T-cell reconstitution after alpha-beta-depleted transplantation in children. TCRdb re-derived calls from the PCR reads in MiXCR, one entry per CDR3 protein. The sample shows around 490,000 distinct CDR3 sequences, 9.5% to 12% of them seen only once. This sample comprised PBMCs, mostly from graft donor cells, obtained 180 days after TCRalphabeta/CD19-depleted stem cell transplant. These receptors all come from a female patient aged 2-9 years who had a stem cell transplant for aplastic anemia, so the T cells may come from the graft donor. CDR3s leave out the opening cysteine and the closing phenylalanine or tryptophan. Clone size is shown for a subset of rows, as once, few, many or a class of expanded clone.

V	size	J	CDR3
TRBV7-3	-	TRBJ2-3	ASSLRGPGRTDTQY
TRBV5-1	many	TRBJ2-3	ASSPGATSGRTYTDTQY
TRBV10-3	many	TRBJ1-2	AISESLGQLYGYT
TRBV6-1	-	TRBJ2-1	ASRPGQGAFNEQF
TRBV24-1	-	TRBJ2-2	ATSGPNTGELF
TRBV6-2/TRBV6-3	-	TRBJ2-7	ASRRGGAIGEQY
TRBV27	few	TRBJ1-5	ASSLSYNQPQH
TRBV6-2/TRBV6-3	few	TRBJ2-3	ASSYPDATDTQY
TRBV27	few	TRBJ1-1	ASSLDPLRYTEAF
TRBV6-1	many	TRBJ1-4	ASSEARMAQPNEKLF
TRBV7-2	few	TRBJ2-3	ASSLDGRSTDTQY
TRBV28	many	TRBJ2-7	ASSLSGGAYEQY
TRBV28	-	TRBJ2-5	ASSLRQIIKETQY
TRBV29-1	few	TRBJ1-4	SSCQASDEKLF
TRBV29-1	-	TRBJ2-5	SVRQGGQETQY
TRBV27	-	TRBJ2-7	ASSPRRTGGEQY
TRBV10-3	-	TRBJ2-7	AIRRVSPREGPFEEQY
TRBV7-9	few	TRBJ2-2	ASSSTGPGELF
TRBV5-1	many	TRBJ2-7	ASSLGAATTPYEQY
TRBV14	once	TRBJ2-7	ASSHFQGGWEQY
TRBV29-1	-	TRBJ1-1	SGDSKYTEAF
TRBV6-2/TRBV6-3	many	TRBJ1-1	ASSRDRGYQTEAF
TRBV3-1	many	TRBJ2-2	ASSQGHSNTGELF
TRBV24-1	-	TRBJ2-3	ATSDFLFVNHCTDTQY
TRBV6-2/TRBV6-3	-	TRBJ2-2	ASSPWTFFTGELF
TRBV21-1	-	TRBJ2-1	ATSKRVGESYNDQF
TRBV29-1	many	TRBJ2-3	SVKVVVVSTDTQY
TRBV29-1	-	TRBJ2-3	SVPSPGIGSKGGTQY
TRBV29-1	few	TRBJ2-1	SVRKPSVRSSYNEQF
TRBV12-3/TRBV12-4	few	TRBJ1-5	ASSLRHYNQPQH
TRBV2	-	TRBJ2-2	ASTKLSTSGITGELF
TRBV12-3/TRBV12-4	few	TRBJ1-1	ASSLAGRLTVEAF
TRBV20-1	few	TRBJ2-1	SARDLRHARKSSYNEQF